This is a list of T cell receptor beta chains from one sample in a study of graft-versus-host responses after intestinal transplantation. Libraries were prepared by immunoSEQ multiplex PCR; TCRdb keeps only in-frame clonotypes and omits some of them. The data hold about 80,000 clones, with roughly 90% observed a single time. The sample consisted of PBMCs, taken 98 days after intestinal transplantation. These receptors were collected from a human patient who received an intestinal transplant, so some T cells may come from the graft donor. The conserved cysteine and the conserved F or W are not part of the CDR3 here.

J | V | length | CDR3
TRBJ2-7 | TRBV10-3 | 10 | AIMTGEYEQY
TRBJ2-7 | TRBV18 | 13 | ASSPEGGHLKEQY
TRBJ1-2 | TRBV28 | 14 | ASKGTGGISGYGYT
TRBJ1-1 | TRBV27 | 13 | ASSPSVLLNTEAF
TRBJ2-7 | TRBV19 | 13 | ASSFRGQGQNEQY
TRBJ2-1 | TRBV7-9 | 14 | ASSLFGRGDYNEQF
TRBJ1-1 | TRBV28 | 11 | ASSPTPDREAF
TRBJ2-7 | TRBV7-2 | 12 | ASSGGSALYEQY
TRBJ2-4 | TRBV10-3 | 17 | AISEEDREGVGAKNIQY
TRBJ1-6 | TRBV7-3 | 12 | ASSLSGHNSPLH
TRBJ2-7 | TRBV18 | 15 | ASSPLTPGQGAREQY
TRBJ2-2 | TRBV5-4 | 12 | ASSLGQITGELF
TRBJ2-3 | TRBV6-1 | 13 | ASMPSGGYTDTQY
TRBJ2-7 | TRBV7-2 | 12 | ASSPGRYSYEQY
TRBJ2-5 | TRBV2 | 13 | ASPRGSPPQETQY
TRBJ2-7 | TRBV27 | 11 | ASSFGQGYEQY
TRBJ2-7 | TRBV5-6 | 11 | ASSFDRGYEQY
TRBJ1-2 | TRBV10-3 | 13 | AISEGPTANYGYT
TRBJ1-3 | TRBV7-9 | 15 | ASSLKATGSSGNTIY
TRBJ2-2 | TRBV5-1 | 12 | ASTRQENTGELF
TRBJ1-1 | TRBV18 | 13 | ASSPLSGGNTEAF
TRBJ1-6 | TRBV15 | 13 | ATTTRPTGDSPLH
TRBJ1-3 | TRBV15 | 12 | ATTSLGSGNTIY
TRBJ2-1 | TRBV5-4 | 9 | ASSQINEQF
TRBJ2-1 | TRBV7-3 | 15 | ASSLIRSPSSYNEQF
TRBJ2-4 | TRBV19 | 16 | ASSATGGPSIAKNIQY
TRBJ2-7 | TRBV2 | 12 | ASSETTGAYEQY
TRBJ2-7 | TRBV6-6 | 9 | ASSYRYEQY
TRBJ1-1 | TRBV9 | 12 | ASSLIDRGAEAF
TRBJ2-1 | TRBV9 | 14 | ASSVGAQGSYNEQF
TRBJ2-5 | TRBV7-9 | 13 | ASSPGTSGEETQY
TRBJ1-3 | TRBV5-4 | 12 | ASSSTVSGNTIY
TRBJ2-2 | TRBV5-4 | 12 | ASSLGWLTGELF
TRBJ2-5 | TRBV5-1 | 11 | ASSVEPTETQY
TRBJ1-1 | TRBV6-6 | 11 | ASETGENTEAF
TRBJ2-7 | TRBV10-1 | 14 | ASSESWSLSSDEQY
TRBJ2-3 | TRBV9 | 14 | ASSVASGGAGDTQY
TRBJ1-1 | TRBV29-1 | 11 | SVDRRLNTEAF
TRBJ2-3 | TRBV6-1 | 10 | ASSVLKDTQY
TRBJ2-7 | TRBV5-1 | 13 | ASSTGTGGLYEQY
TRBJ1-6 | TRBV9 | 13 | ASSVNTGYNSPLH
TRBJ1-5 | TRBV28 | 11 | ASSLQINQPQH